This TCR beta chain is drawn from a study of blood T cell repertoires in COVID-19. Study-wide context: Samples representing acute and convalescent COVID-19 were sourced from the United States, Italy and Spain.

Original analysis: Amplification of reference gene primers was used by the study to estimate nucleated cell counts. Profiling relied on immunoSEQ multiplex PCR, and the TCRdb table lists in-frame clones only, not all of them. The DNA was the basis for D and trimming; V, J and clone size are from that table. Found here are over 150,000 clones, roughly 80% of them singletons; the top ten hold approximately 3%. The CDR3 runs 14 residues. Germline loops: CDR1 LGHNA, CDR2 YNFKEQ. Trimming left V 0 bases short and J 0 bases short, with 4 bases between. J is TRBJ2-3 and V is TRBV4-2; no definite D call. Specimen: peripheral blood. This sequence originates from a man between 65 and 80 years old with acute or convalescent COVID-19. The CDR3 region has the DNA TGTGCCAGCAGCCAAGATCTTAGCACAGATACGCAGTATTTT. Translation gives CASSQDLSTDTQYF.